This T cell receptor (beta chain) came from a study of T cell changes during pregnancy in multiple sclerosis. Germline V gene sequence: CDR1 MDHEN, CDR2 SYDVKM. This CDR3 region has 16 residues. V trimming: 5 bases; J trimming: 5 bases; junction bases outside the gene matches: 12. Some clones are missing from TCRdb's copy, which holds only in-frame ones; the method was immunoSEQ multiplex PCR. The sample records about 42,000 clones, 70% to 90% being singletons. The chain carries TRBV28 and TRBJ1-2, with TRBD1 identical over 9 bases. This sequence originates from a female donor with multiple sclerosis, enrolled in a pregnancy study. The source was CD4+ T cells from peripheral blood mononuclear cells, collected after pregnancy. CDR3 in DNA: TGTGCCAGCAGTCTCTTAACAGGGGGCGCGTATTATGGCTACACCTTC. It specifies CASSLLTGGAYYGYTF.